This TCR beta chain originates from a study of blood T cell repertoires in COVID-19. Per the original methods: Estimation of nucleated cell counts relied on the amplification of reference gene primers. Measured with immunoSEQ multiplex PCR; TCRdb has only the in-frame clones, and not every one. The V and J calls and clone size were taken over from that table, and D and trimming were inferred from the DNA. The profile shows about 250,000 clones, 88% of them singletons. One Seattle source followed patients from active infection through their disease course. The CDR3 is 17 residues long. The V gene end was trimmed by 5 bases and the J gene end by 4 bases; junction bases not matched to a gene: 12. Germline V lookup: CDR1 MRHNA, CDR2 SNTAGT.

The sequence was obtained from a woman in her thirties with COVID-19, enrolled during active disease. The specimen was peripheral blood. The chain uses TRBV6-4 and TRBJ1-1; 11 bases agree with TRBD1. The CDR3 protein is CASSIPGQGERGTEAFF. The CDR3 DNA reads TGTGCCAGCAGTATACCGGGACAGGGGGAACGGGGCACTGAAGCTTTCTTT.